A single sample gave rise to the 20 T cell receptor beta chains below, sequenced in a study of a mutant IDH1 vaccine in newly diagnosed glioma. Time point of the sample: baseline, week 1 (first vaccination visit). Treatment noted: pre-vaccination baseline after standard-of-care therapy. Sequenced by immunoSEQ multiplex PCR; TCRdb stores in-frame clones only, minus some. The repertoire has about 98,000 clones, 70% to 90% of them found once; the top ten carry approximately 0.57%. The sequencing here drew on PBMCs, taken from a glioma patient treated with radiotherapy, temozolomide or both. These receptors were taken from a woman in her 50s with glioma.

The gene calls are TRBV7-9 and TRBJ2-3; unclear D gene. CDR3 size: 12 residues. Trimming removed 5 bases at V and 2 bases at J, with 5 bases between. Germline loops: CDR1 SEHNR, CDR2 FQNEAQ (reference sequence). The CDR3 protein is CASSTDTDTQYF. Here the CDR3 DNA reads TGTGCCAGCAGCACGGACACAGATACGCAGTATTTT.

V and J are TRBV27 and TRBJ2-1; D ambiguous. The germline V gene has CDR1 MNHEY and CDR2 SMNVEV (reference sequence). This CDR3 spans 15 amino acids. V was cut by 2 bases and J by 7 bases, with 15 bases left in between. CDR3 sequence (DNA): TGTGCCAGCAGTTTAAGGAGAGAGAGGTGGAATGAGCAGTTCTTC. Translating gives CASSLRRERWNEQFF.

Here the CDR3 reads CASSVWGGNQPQHF. As DNA, the CDR3 is TGTGCCAGCAGCGTGTGGGGTGGCAATCAGCCCCAGCATTTT. V usage is TRBV27 and J usage is TRBJ1-5; no reliable D call. Trimming cost V 6 bases and J 2 bases, with 11 bases left between them. CDR3 size: 14 residues. Germline V lookup: CDR1 MNHEY, CDR2 SMNVEV (reference sequence).

The chain couples TRBV6-1 to TRBJ1-5; 8 bases are shared with TRBD1. The CDR3 sequence is 18 residues long. V gave up 2 bases and J gave up 2 bases; unmatched junction bases: 11. Germline assignment: CDR1 MNHNS and CDR2 SASEGT. The CDR3 loop reads CASSESGTGKYGNQPQHF. CDR3 nucleotides: TGTGCCAGCAGTGAAAGCGGGACAGGAAAGTATGGCAATCAGCCCCAGCATTTT.

The CDR3 is CASSYGAGATYEQFF. The CDR3 DNA reads as TGTGCCAGCAGTTACGGCGCCGGGGCTACCTACGAGCAGTTCTTC. The V and J genes are TRBV6-6 and TRBJ2-1; D possibly uses TRBD1 or TRBD2 (5 bases each). The CDR3 has 15 amino acids. Germline V CDR1 and CDR2: MNHNY, SVGAGI (reference sequence). Between the trimmed V and J ends, which lost 2 bases and 10 bases, there was a span of 18 bases.

The V gene is TRBV18, the J gene TRBJ1-3; TRBD1 is a possible D gene (5 bases). Deletions cut 6 bases from V and 2 bases from J, with 11 bases between. The CDR3 is 14 residues long. Germline assignment: CDR1 KGHSH and CDR2 LQKENI. In nucleotides, the CDR3 is TGTGCCAGCTCCCCTCGGGACCCTGGAAACACCATATATTTT. Translated: CASSPRDPGNTIYF.

This sequence joins TRBV5-1 and TRBJ2-1; 10 bases align to TRBD2. The CDR3 has 16 residues. Germline lookup yields CDR1 SGHRS and CDR2 YFSETQ. J lost 7 bases, V lost 0 bases, and 7 bases had no gene match. Here the CDR3 reads CASSLGPSGRVNEQFF. The CDR3 DNA follows: TGCGCCAGCAGCTTGGGTCCTAGCGGGAGAGTAAATGAGCAGTTCTTC.

The V call is TRBV5-1, the J call TRBJ1-4; possible D gene TRBD1, 6 bases. The CDR3 runs to 16 residues. In germline, CDR1 is SGHRS, CDR2 YFSETQ. The V gene lost 4 bases and the J gene lost 0 bases, with 13 bases spanning the gap. The CDR3 bases are TGCGCCAGCAGCCCGGGGACACTTGCAACTAATGAAAAACTGTTTTTT. Translation: CASSPGTLATNEKLFF.

The genes are TRBV5-1 and TRBJ2-7; D tentatively reads TRBD1 or TRBD2 (5 bases each). Trimming took off 0 bases at V and 2 bases at J, with 9 bases between the two ends. CDR3 size: 14 residues. Germline CDR1 SGHRS, CDR2 YFSETQ. CDR3 residues: CASSLGGATYEQYF. CDR3 sequence (DNA): TGCGCCAGCAGCTTGGGAGGGGCAACCTACGAGCAGTACTTC.

The V and J genes are TRBV9 and TRBJ2-7; D is perhaps TRBD1 (6 bases). V shed 0 bases and J shed 6 bases, with 10 bases lying between them. The CDR3 loop spans 13 amino acids. Per the germline V gene, CDR1 is SGDLS and CDR2 is YYNGEE. CDR3 protein: CASSVEQGSEQYF. CDR3 in DNA: TGTGCCAGCAGCGTAGAACAGGGTAGCGAGCAGTACTTC.

The genes are TRBV27 and TRBJ2-2, with 15 bases identical to TRBD2. The CDR3 covers 18 residues. Germline-derived CDR1 and CDR2 are MNHEY and SMNVEV (reference sequence). V was pared by 5 bases and J by 6 bases, with 10 bases of the junction left unmatched. The DNA of the CDR3 is TGTGCCAGCAGTCCCCTCGGGACTAGCGGGAGGCACCCCGGGGAGCTGTTTTTT. Translation: CASSPLGTSGRHPGELFF.

This chain joins TRBV2 and TRBJ2-4; D gene ambiguous. Trimming took off 2 bases at V and 8 bases at J, with 22 bases between the two ends. The CDR3 is made up of 17 amino acids. Germline assignment: CDR1 SNHLY and CDR2 FYNNEI. The CDR3 nucleotides are TGTGCCAGCAGTGAACCCCCCACGGACCGGCCCTGGGACATTCAGTACTTC. Residues: CASSEPPTDRPWDIQYF.

The rearrangement joins TRBV6-1 to TRBJ1-2, with D maybe TRBD1 (6 bases). Germline CDR1 is MNHNS and CDR2 is SASEGT. V was pared by 2 bases and J by 8 bases, with 15 bases between. This CDR3 is built from 14 residues. The CDR3 loop is CASSEYRGIVGYTF. The CDR3 coding sequence is TGTGCCAGCAGTGAATATAGGGGGATTGTAGGCTACACCTTC.

This chain connects TRBV5-1 to TRBJ2-2; 12 bases align to TRBD2. The CDR3 is 16 residues long. Germline-derived CDR1 and CDR2 are SGHRS and YFSETQ. V trimming: 4 bases; J trimming: 7 bases; junction bases outside the gene matches: 8. The CDR3 loop is CASSPLAGGPGGELFF. The DNA of the CDR3 is TGCGCCAGCAGCCCTCTAGCGGGAGGGCCGGGCGGGGAGCTGTTTTTT.

The chain links TRBV10-2 to TRBJ1-2; no clear D gene. The CDR3 has 11 residues. The germline gives CDR1 WSHSY, CDR2 SAAADI. V was trimmed by 7 bases and J by 0 bases, leaving 3 bases between them. This CDR3 is CASKSNYGYTF. CDR3 in DNA: TGCGCCAGCAAATCTAACTATGGCTACACCTTC.

This chain connects TRBV19 to TRBJ2-1; tentative D call: TRBD2 (6 bases). CDR1 is LNHDA, CDR2 SQIVND, per germline (reference sequence). With 5 bases removed from V and 7 bases from J, the gap between germline ends came to 18 bases. CDR3 length equals 15 residues. The CDR3 DNA reads as TGTGCCAGTAGTCCCCTCGGGGAGGCGCGGAATGAGCAGTTCTTC. Amino acids: CASSPLGEARNEQFF.

This sequence joins TRBV6-5 and TRBJ2-1; 7 bases match TRBD2. CDR1 and CDR2 (germline): MNHEY, SVGAGI. J gave up 6 bases and V 4 bases, and 3 bases lay outside the gene matches. The CDR3 is 13 residues long. CDR3 protein: CASSFQRGNEQFF. The CDR3 DNA reads as TGTGCCAGCAGTTTTCAGCGGGGCAATGAGCAGTTCTTC.

V and J are TRBV7-3 and TRBJ2-2; weak D call: TRBD1 (6 bases). The CDR3 runs 13 residues. Germline CDR1 is SGHTA and CDR2 is FQGTGA. Trimming shortened V by 3 bases and J by 5 bases, and 7 bases separated the two germline ends. As DNA, the CDR3 is TGTGCCAGCAGCTTCCAGGGGACCGGGGAGCTGTTTTTT. Translated: CASSFQGTGELFF.

This rearrangement joins TRBV7-2 to TRBJ2-7, with D hard to call. This CDR3 region has 12 residues. Germline values: CDR1 SGHTA, CDR2 FQGNSA. Trimming shortened V by 4 bases and J by 2 bases, and 6 bases separated the two germline ends. In DNA form, the CDR3 reads TGTGCCAGCAGCTCCTATCCCTACGAGCAGTACTTC. This codes for CASSSYPYEQYF.

This sequence joins TRBV10-1 and TRBJ2-3; D unclear. The CDR3 extends over 14 amino acids. In germline, CDR1 is WNHNN, CDR2 SYGVQD (reference sequence). Between the trimmed V and J ends, which lost 4 bases and 2 bases, there was a span of 10 bases. The CDR3 loop reads CASSGTGPTDTQYF. Written as DNA, the CDR3 is TGCGCCAGCAGTGGAACCGGTCCCACAGATACGCAGTATTTT.